The next 6 T cell receptor beta chains were all read from a single sample in a study of T-cell reconstitution after alpha-beta-depleted transplantation in children. Preparing the TCRbeta library involved the use of unique molecular identifiers. Using its own MiXCR run on the PCR reads, TCRdb lists one record per CDR3 protein. The table records hundreds of thousands of distinct CDR3 sequences, around 12% of them present only once. The sequencing used PBMCs, collected before TCRalphabeta/CD19-depleted stem cell transplant. All receptors derive from a girl aged 2-10 years with congenital amegakaryocytic thrombocytopenia, due to receive a stem cell transplant.

There are many counts of this clonotype. This chain links TRBV18 with TRBJ2-3; D unresolved. CDR1 KGHSH and CDR2 LQKENI come from the germline V gene. The CDR3 sequence is 15 residues long. The V and J ends lost 5 bases and 2 bases respectively, with 14 bases between them. This chain's CDR3 is CASSTELGFTDTQYF. The CDR3 nucleotides read TGTGCCAGCTCAACCGAATTGGGATTCACAGATACGCAGTATTTT.

There are many counts of this clonotype. The gene calls are TRBV5-1 and TRBJ2-3, with 12 bases aligning to TRBD2. This CDR3 is 15 amino acids long. J was trimmed by 3 bases and V by 8 bases; bases with no gene match: 7. Per the germline V gene, CDR1 is SGHRS and CDR2 is YFSETQ. CDR3 in amino acids: CASSSGRARTDTQYF. The CDR3, as DNA: TGCGCCAGTTCTAGCGGGAGGGCCAGAACAGATACGCAGTATTTT. Combining the CDR3 with reference TRBV5-1 and TRBJ2-3 gives the whole variable domain KAGVTQTPRYLIKTRGQQVTLSCSPISGHRSVSWYQQTPGQGLQFLFEYFSETQRNKGNFPGRFSGRQFSNSRSEMNVSTLELGDSALYLCASSSGRARTDTQYFGPGTRLTVL.

The genes are TRBV7-8 and TRBJ1-2, with 10 bases lining up with TRBD1. The V gene end was trimmed by 7 bases and the J gene end by 5 bases; junction bases not matched to a gene: 13. Germline lookup yields CDR1 SGHVS and CDR2 FQNEAQ. The CDR3 is 16 amino acids. The CDR3 reads CASTVARDRGHYGYTF. The DNA of the CDR3 is TGTGCCAGCACCGTGGCCCGGGACAGGGGACATTATGGCTACACCTTC.

This clonotype was observed many times. This sequence joins TRBV6-5 and TRBJ2-7, with D possibly being TRBD2 (6 bases). The germline V gene has CDR1 MNHEY and CDR2 SVGAGI. V dropped 4 bases and J dropped 0 bases, with 13 bases sitting between them. The CDR3 spans 15 residues. The DNA for the CDR3 is TGTGCCAGCAGTTCGGAGGGCGCTAGCTCCTACGAGCAGTACTTC. As protein: CASSSEGASSYEQYF.

This clonotype was recorded many times. The J gene is TRBJ2-2, the V gene TRBV7-6; 10 nucleotides align to TRBD2. Germline CDR1 SGHVS, CDR2 FNYEAQ. The CDR3 consists of 16 residues. The ends lost 5 bases at V and 3 bases at J; junction bases unmatched: 6. The CDR3 loop reads CASSTSSGRYTGELFF. DNA for the CDR3: TGTGCCAGCAGCACCTCTAGCGGGAGATACACCGGGGAGCTGTTTTTT.

The chain carries TRBV7-2 and TRBJ2-1, with D hard to call. This CDR3 spans 15 amino acids. Germline V gene lookup returns CDR1 SGHTA and CDR2 FQGNSA. Trimming removed 5 bases from V and 4 bases from J, with 15 bases in between. The CDR3 loop reads CASSPGPPLYNEQFF. CDR3 coding DNA: TGTGCCAGCAGCCCAGGCCCCCCGCTTTACAATGAGCAGTTCTTC. The full variable domain, with the rest looked up from reference TRBV7-2 and TRBJ2-1, is GAGVSQSPSNKVTEKGKDVELRCDPISGHTALYWYRQSLGQGLEFLIYFQGNSAPDKSGLPSDRFSAERTGGSVSTLTIQRTQQEDSAVYLCASSPGPPLYNEQFFGPGTRLTVL.